This T cell receptor (beta chain) was captured by sequencing in a study of memory CD8 T cells in hepatitis C reinfection. Study findings and constraints: Only five donors prevented definitive conclusions about public clonotypes.

Worth noting for this clone: Antigen: not known.

The time point was: peak reinfection, 3 to 8 weeks after reinfection detection. Sorted cells were sequenced directly ex vivo without any in vitro expansion. At all three reinfection time points, viable CD3+ CD8+ CD45RO- cells from a couple of donors served as controls. Data came from immunoSEQ multiplex PCR; TCRdb stores just in-frame clones and leaves some out. The sample holds tens of thousands of clones, 88% seen once. This clonotype originated in a young man with hepatitis C virus infection. The sample comprised naive CD8+ T cells sorted from blood.

CDR3 residues: CASSLVVAGGPGTDTQYF. DNA for the CDR3: TGCGCCAGCAGCTTGGTTGTAGCGGGAGGGCCGGGCACAGATACGCAGTATTTT. The V call is TRBV5-1, the J call TRBJ2-3, with TRBD2 matching 11 bases. V gave up 0 bases and J gave up 1 base; unmatched junction bases: 7. This CDR3 has 18 residues. Germline CDR1 SGHRS, CDR2 YFSETQ.